A selection of T cell receptor beta chains follows, all from one sample in a study of blood T cell repertoires in COVID-19. The method was immunoSEQ multiplex PCR; TCRdb's version includes in-frame clones alone and lacks a portion of them. Of 120,000 or so clones in the sample, 75% to 90% were seen once. The sequencing sample was made of peripheral blood. The receptors shown here come from a human donor in a cohort sampled during active COVID-19. Both conserved end residues are part of each CDR3. A D gene is named only where the DNA matches it firmly. Rows give clone size only sometimes, using once, few, many, or a class for an expanded clone.

d_call j_call clone_size v_call cdr3_aa cdr3_nt
- TRBJ1-4 - TRBV5-1 CASSLGSAATNEKLFF TGCGCCAGCAGCCTGGGGTCGGCGGCAACTAATGAAAAACTGTTTTTT
TRBD2 TRBJ2-5 - TRBV2 CASSGSGGGLVETQYF TGTGCCAGCAGTGGGTCTGGGGGAGGGCTTGTTGAGACCCAGTACTTC
- TRBJ1-1 - TRBV30 CAWNPLNRAENTEAFF TGTGCCTGGAACCCACTGAACAGGGCTGAGAACACTGAAGCTTTCTTT
TRBD1 TRBJ1-1 - TRBV5-1 CASSGQGSTEAFF TGCGCCAGCAGCGGACAGGGCTCCACTGAAGCTTTCTTT
- TRBJ1-1 - TRBV12-2 CASRPADEQGSTEAFF TGTGCAAGTCGCCCCGCCGACGAACAGGGGAGTACTGAAGCTTTCTTT
TRBD2 TRBJ2-1 - TRBV6-1 CASSEGVLAGGPVLF TGTGCCAGCAGTGAAGGGGTACTAGCGGGGGGGCCGGTACTCTTC
TRBD1 TRBJ2-3 - TRBV9 CASSSYGGQAADTQYF TGTGCCAGCAGCTCCTACGGGGGACAGGCTGCAGATACGCAGTATTTT
- TRBJ1-3 - TRBV2 CASSEDGGPWSSGNTIYF TGTGCCAGCAGTGAAGACGGAGGACCTTGGAGTTCTGGAAACACCATATATTTT
- TRBJ1-1 - TRBV27 CASRGVLTEAFF TGTGCCAGCAGAGGGGTTCTTACTGAAGCTTTCTTT
- TRBJ2-2 - TRBV5-6 CASSTLQRHTGELFF TGTGCCAGCAGCACTCTTCAGCGCCACACCGGGGAGCTGTTTTTT
- TRBJ2-2 - TRBV4-1 CASSRRTPENTGELFF TGCGCCTCCAGCCGCAGGACACCAGAGAACACCGGGGAGCTGTTTTTT
TRBD1 TRBJ2-5 - TRBV19 CASSDRVGETQYF TGTGCCAGTAGTGACAGGGTCGGGGAGACCCAGTACTTC
- TRBJ2-1 - TRBV10-1 CASSDQFAYNEQFF TGCGCCAGCAGTGACCAGTTCGCCTACAATGAGCAGTTCTTC
- TRBJ2-1 - TRBV6-4 CASSDGGRNYNEQFF TGTGCCAGCAGTGACGGGGGCAGAAACTACAATGAGCAGTTCTTC
TRBD2 TRBJ2-2 - TRBV7-7 CASSPRTSGSSGTGELFF TGTGCCAGCAGCCCGCGGACTAGCGGGAGCTCGGGCACCGGGGAGCTGTTTTTT
- TRBJ2-5 - TRBV7-9 CASSSSGLQERETQYF TGTGCCAGCAGCTCTAGTGGCCTACAGGAGAGGGAGACCCAGTACTTC
- TRBJ1-3 - TRBV7-2 CASSLVVGGRDTIYF TGTGCCAGCAGCTTAGTAGTCGGCGGCCGGGACACCATATATTTT
- TRBJ1-1 - TRBV20-1 CSAPGVAEAFF TGCAGTGCTCCGGGGGTTGCTGAAGCTTTCTTT
- TRBJ1-1 once TRBV6-1 CASSETGRNTEAFF TGTGCCAGCAGTGAAACTGGGAGGAACACTGAAGCTTTCTTT
TRBD1 TRBJ1-4 - TRBV14 CASSQNRGGEKLFF TGTGCCAGCAGCCAGAACAGGGGGGGTGAAAAACTGTTTTTT
TRBD1 TRBJ1-2 - TRBV7-9 CASSPILVDRGNYGYTF TGTGCCAGCAGCCCAATCCTTGTCGACAGGGGAAACTATGGCTACACCTTC
- TRBJ2-1 - TRBV29-1 CSAGGGGRTGGGNEQFF TGCAGCGCAGGGGGAGGCGGGAGAACCGGTGGTGGGAATGAGCAGTTCTTC
- TRBJ2-2 - TRBV6-5 CASNTQGSNTGELFF TGTGCCAGCAACACACAGGGATCCAACACCGGGGAGCTGTTTTTT
- TRBJ2-3 - TRBV24-1 CATSDNPADTQYF TGTGCCACCAGTGATAATCCGGCAGATACGCAGTATTTT
- TRBJ1-5 - TRBV7-2 CASSSIEAAPQHF TGTGCCAGCAGCTCCATCGAGGCTGCGCCCCAGCATTTT
- TRBJ2-2 - TRBV6-5 CASSLSSVTTGELFF TGTGCCAGCAGCCTTTCTAGCGTAACCACCGGGGAGCTGTTTTTT
- TRBJ1-1 - TRBV11-2 CASSLGGTRFF TGTGCCAGCAGCTTAGGGGGGACTAGGTTCTTT
TRBD2 TRBJ2-3 - TRBV19 CASTSWGGSTDTQYF TGTGCCAGTACCTCATGGGGGGGGAGCACAGATACGCAGTATTTT
- TRBJ2-5 - TRBV5-1 CASSLVPDREGETQYF TGCGCCAGCAGCTTGGTCCCGGACAGGGAGGGAGAGACCCAGTACTTC
- TRBJ2-7 few TRBV7-9 CASTEFEGQRAEQYF TGTGCCAGCACCGAATTCGAGGGCCAACGGGCCGAGCAGTACTTC
- TRBJ1-1 - TRBV4-2 CASSQAGVIAEAFF TGTGCCAGCAGCCAAGCAGGGGTAATCGCTGAAGCTTTCTTT
TRBD1 TRBJ2-3 few TRBV5-1 CASSHSGTGVLDTQYF TGCGCCAGCAGCCACTCCGGGACAGGAGTTTTGGATACGCAGTATTTT
TRBD2 TRBJ2-1 - TRBV19 CASVSPSGTPREQFF TGTGCCAGCGTCTCCCCTAGCGGGACCCCCCGTGAGCAGTTCTTC
- TRBJ1-1 - TRBV19 CASSPPAGLNTEAFF TGTGCCAGTAGTCCACCGGCGGGACTGAACACTGAAGCTTTCTTT
TRBD1 TRBJ2-7 - TRBV7-2 CASSLKAPWTGAPTSQYF TGTGCCAGCAGCTTAAAGGCGCCGTGGACAGGGGCTCCTACTTCGCAGTACTTC
- TRBJ1-2 - TRBV7-8 CASSLAAGYGYTF TGTGCCAGCAGCTTAGCTGCCGGGTATGGCTACACCTTC
TRBD2 TRBJ2-1 few TRBV19 CASSISGLASGGNNEQFF TGTGCCAGTAGTATCAGTGGTCTGGCTAGCGGGGGCAACAATGAGCAGTTCTTC
- TRBJ2-7 - TRBV6-6 CASSYSAGPYEQYF TGTGCCAGCAGTTACTCGGCAGGGCCCTACGAGCAGTACTTC
TRBD2 TRBJ2-1 - TRBV24-1 CATAKQREGLNEQFF TGTGCCACCGCTAAGCAGCGGGAGGGCCTCAATGAGCAGTTCTTC
TRBD1 TRBJ2-2 - TRBV18 CASSRGTDTGELFF TGTGCCAGCTCACGGGGGACAGACACCGGGGAGCTGTTTTTT
TRBD2 TRBJ2-2 once TRBV6-5 CASSRTSADTGELFF TGTGCCAGCAGCAGGACTAGCGCAGACACCGGGGAGCTGTTTTTT
- TRBJ2-5 - TRBV6-5 CASSYSIGPGRSTQYF TGTGCCAGCAGTTACTCGATCGGTCCTGGTCGTTCGACCCAGTACTTC